The 28 T cell receptor beta chains below come from one sample, sequenced in a study of T cells in Graves' hyperthyroidism and ophthalmopathy. Amplified TCR beta CDR3 regions came from RNA transcripts. When the TCR CDR3 underwent first-round RT-PCR, the HTBI primer set was used. TCRdb itself ran the multiplex PCR reads through MiXCR, one entry per CDR3 protein. This table has about 580,000 distinct CDR3 sequences, approximately 13% appearing once. Sequenced material: blood. The receptors originated from a woman aged 25-40 years with Graves' hyperthyroidism that later progressed to Graves' ophthalmopathy.

Ten or more counts support this clonotype. This chain connects TRBV19 to TRBJ2-5; D is unclear. CDR1 LNHDA and CDR2 SQIVND come from the germline V gene (reference sequence). The CDR3 contains 12 residues. V lost 3 bases, J lost 5 bases, and 7 bases lay in between. The DNA of the CDR3 is TGTGCCAGTAGTATTCCGAGGGAGACCCAGTACTTC. This codes for CASSIPRETQYF.

This clonotype showed up many times. The rearrangement joins TRBV9 to TRBJ1-2; 7 nucleotides match TRBD1. Germline V gives CDR1 SGDLS, CDR2 YYNGEE. Unmatched junction bases numbered 2, after V lost 3 bases and J lost 0 bases. The CDR3 has 14 amino acids. CDR3: CASSAGTANYGYTF. CDR3 bases: TGTGCCAGCAGCGCCGGGACAGCTAACTATGGCTACACCTTC.

This clonotype was counted ten times or more. The rearrangement uses TRBV12-3 or TRBV12-4 and TRBJ2-1, with 10 bases lining up with TRBD1. Trimming removed 8 bases from V and 6 bases from J; junction bases left unmatched: 19. There are 18 residues in the CDR3. The CDR3 is CASGIFRSRDRGGNEQFF. Written as DNA, the CDR3 is TGTGCCAGCGGCATTTTTAGGTCGAGGGACAGGGGTGGCAATGAGCAGTTCTTC.

This clonotype came up many times. The V gene is TRBV28, the J gene TRBJ1-2, with unresolved D. V was pared by 7 bases and J by 5 bases, with 17 bases between. Germline CDR1 reads MDHEN; CDR2 reads SYDVKM. This CDR3 is 14 amino acids long. CDR3 protein: CASTLRGGVYGYTF. The CDR3 DNA is TGTGCCAGCACATTACGTGGCGGGGTTTATGGCTACACCTTC.

This clonotype was observed many times. The V and J genes are TRBV6-2 or TRBV6-3 and TRBJ2-1; 11 bases line up with TRBD2. CDR1 and CDR2 (germline): MNHEY, SVGEGT. This CDR3 spans 16 amino acids. The V gene end was trimmed by 7 bases and the J gene end by 3 bases; junction bases not matched to a gene: 8. The CDR3 is CASTTGLAENYNEQFF. CDR3 DNA sequence: TGTGCCAGCACCACGGGACTAGCGGAAAACTACAATGAGCAGTTCTTC.

Points on this clonotype: A read error may explain this, as a much larger clone is one base away. The rearrangement uses TRBV11-3 and TRBJ2-1, with TRBD2 identical over 9 bases. With V trimmed by 3 bases and J by 6 bases, 6 bases remained unmatched. The germline V gene encodes CDR1 SGHNT and CDR2 YENEEA. This CDR3 spans 15 amino acids. The CDR3 loop is CASSFQAGGLNEQFF. CDR3 in DNA: TGTGCCAGCAGCTTCCAAGCGGGAGGCCTCAATGAGCAGTTCTTC.

The chain has TRBV4-3 and TRBJ2-7; D gene unclear. The CDR3 runs to 14 residues. Germline values: CDR1 LGHNA, CDR2 YSLEER. V lost 4 bases to trimming and J lost 6 bases, with 16 bases between them. The CDR3 sequence is CASSRTLVPAEQYF. As DNA, the CDR3 is TGCGCCAGCAGCCGCACGTTAGTACCGGCCGAGCAGTACTTC.

This clonotype was counted many times. The V gene is TRBV6-1, the J gene TRBJ1-1, with D hard to call. V dropped 3 bases and J dropped 4 bases, with 12 bases sitting between them. The CDR3 extends over 14 amino acids. CDR1 MNHNS and CDR2 SASEGT come from the germline V gene. The CDR3 loop reads CASSDMGMGTEAFF. The DNA for the CDR3 is TGTGCCAGCAGTGATATGGGGATGGGCACTGAAGCTTTCTTT.

The rearrangement joins TRBV3-1 to TRBJ1-2; 9 nucleotides match TRBD1. Germline V gives CDR1 LGHDT, CDR2 YNNKEL (reference sequence). With V trimmed by 1 base and J by 6 bases, 9 bases remained unmatched. The CDR3 extends over 16 amino acids. The CDR3 bases are TGTGCCAGCAGCCAAGCGCGGGGACAGGGAATCGATGGCTACACCTTC. Translated: CASSQARGQGIDGYTF.

This clonotype has ten or more counts. This chain connects TRBV20-1 to TRBJ2-5, with D perhaps matching TRBD2 (5 bases). The CDR3 loop spans 13 amino acids. Germline lookup yields CDR1 DFQATT and CDR2 SNEGSKA (reference sequence). V was trimmed by 1 base and J by 7 bases, leaving 13 bases between them. The DNA for the CDR3 is TGCAGTGCTAGAGGGAGCGGTGGAGGGACCCAGTACTTC. Amino acid sequence: CSARGSGGGTQYF.

As to this clonotype: A much larger clone differs from this one at a single base, so this may be a read error. The V gene is TRBV4-1, the J gene TRBJ2-7, with 8 positions matching TRBD1. V dropped 5 bases and J dropped 2; count of bases not matched to a gene: 8. The CDR3 has 15 residues. CDR1 and CDR2 (germline): MGHRA, YSYEKL. The chain's CDR3 is CASSKSRDRPYEQYF. The CDR3 DNA reads TGCGCCAGCAGCAAATCCCGGGACAGGCCCTACGAGCAGTACTTC.

V is TRBV6-1 and J is TRBJ1-6, with unresolved D. Germline CDR1 and CDR2: MNHNS and SASEGT. V shed 1 base and J shed 8 bases, with 15 bases lying between them. The CDR3 covers 16 residues. The CDR3 region has the DNA TGTGCCAGCAGTGAAGTCTACCGAGTAGCAGATTCACCCCTCCACTTT. It yields the protein CASSEVYRVADSPLHF.

Regarding this clonotype: Being one base from a much bigger clone, this may be a read error. This chain uses TRBV28 with TRBJ1-2; D may be TRBD1 (6 bases). In germline, CDR1 is MDHEN, CDR2 SYDVKM. The CDR3 totals 15 residues. V lost 7 bases to trimming and J lost 10 bases, with 25 bases between them. CDR3 amino acids: CASNSGGAEPAAYTF. CDR3 coding DNA: TGTGCCAGCAACTCCGGGGGGGCGGAGCCCGCTGCCTACACCTTC.

This clonotype has at least ten counts. The V call is TRBV7-2, the J call TRBJ2-5; D tentatively fits TRBD1 or TRBD2 (6 bases each). The CDR3 totals 17 residues. Germline V CDR1 and CDR2: SGHTA, FQGNSA. Trimming shortened V by 1 base and J by 5 bases, and 20 bases separated the two germline ends. The CDR3 loop reads CASSLVIGTQGRETQYF. The CDR3 coding sequence is TGTGCCAGCAGCTTAGTGATCGGGACTCAGGGGCGTGAGACCCAGTACTTC.

This clonotype was observed many times. V gene TRBV19 combines with J gene TRBJ1-1; no clear D. Trimming pared 5 bases from V and 3 bases from J, leaving 10 bases between. The CDR3 contains 13 residues. The germline CDR1 and CDR2 sequences are LNHDA and SQIVND (reference sequence). For the CDR3, the DNA is TGTGCCAGTAGTTTCGGGGAACACACTGAAGCTTTCTTT. Residues: CASSFGEHTEAFF.

This clonotype was observed at least ten times. The chain is built from TRBV5-1 and TRBJ2-3, with 7 bases fitting TRBD2. Germline V gene data show CDR1 as SGHRS and CDR2 as YFSETQ. Unmatched junction bases numbered 8, after V lost 7 bases and J lost 0 bases. CDR3 size: 15 residues. The CDR3 DNA is TGCGCCAGCTTCGGGGGGACGGTCAGCACAGATACGCAGTATTTT. Translation: CASFGGTVSTDTQYF.

This clonotype was recorded a few times. The V call is TRBV14, the J call TRBJ2-7; D might be TRBD1 (5 bases). Germline CDR1 and CDR2: SGHDN and FVKESK. The CDR3 is 16 residues long. Between the trimmed V and J ends, which lost 3 bases and 2 bases, there was a span of 17 bases. Written as DNA, the CDR3 is TGTGCCAGCAGCCATTTAGGGGAAAACGACCCCTACGAGCAGTACTTC. Translated, it gives CASSHLGENDPYEQYF.

This clonotype appeared a few times. This rearrangement joins TRBV6-2 or TRBV6-3 to TRBJ2-3; 8 nucleotides line up with TRBD2. V was pared by 6 bases and J by 0 bases, with 8 bases of the junction left unmatched. Germline V gives CDR1 MNHEY, CDR2 SVGEGT. The length of the CDR3 is 16 residues. The CDR3 loop reads CASSRPASGSTDTQYF. The CDR3, as DNA: TGTGCCAGCAGCCGCCCGGCTAGCGGGAGCACAGATACGCAGTATTTT.

On this clonotype: A read error may be the cause here, since a much bigger clone is one base away. V gene TRBV20-1 combines with J gene TRBJ1-1, with D possibly being TRBD1 (5 bases). V lost 1 base and J 6 bases, leaving 9 bases between the germline ends. The CDR3 sequence is 12 residues long. CDR1 is DFQATT and CDR2 is SNEGSKA in the germline V gene (reference sequence). CDR3 DNA: TGCAGTGCTAGAGCTCGGGGGGCTGAAGCTTTCTTT. It is translated as CSARARGAEAFF.

This clonotype has at least ten counts. This chain uses TRBV20-1 with TRBJ2-3; 10 positions match TRBD2. The junction had 5 bases not matched to a gene; V was cut back by 6 bases and J by 2 bases. This CDR3 comprises 14 residues. From germline, CDR1 is DFQATT and CDR2 SNEGSKA (reference sequence). The CDR3 sequence is CSAELAGTTDTQYF. The CDR3 DNA follows: TGCAGTGCGGAACTAGCGGGGACCACAGATACGCAGTATTTT.

In this sample, this clonotype turned up many times. V gene TRBV27 combines with J gene TRBJ2-1, with D unclear. Germline CDR1 MNHEY, CDR2 SMNVEV (reference sequence). This CDR3 comprises 11 residues. V lost 10 bases to trimming and J lost 4 bases, with 8 bases between them. CDR3 sequence: CATSRYNEQFF. DNA of the CDR3: TGTGCCACCTCTCGGTACAATGAGCAGTTCTTC.

In its sample, this clonotype was seen many times. The chain carries TRBV6-1 and TRBJ2-2; the match to TRBD2 covers 9 bases. Germline values: CDR1 MNHNS, CDR2 SASEGT. The CDR3 sequence is 18 residues long. V shed 4 bases, J shed 5 bases, and the junction held 14 bases outside the gene matches. CDR3 sequence (DNA): TGTGCCAGCAGTGGACGACTAGCGGCCTCACCGGGTACCGGGGAGCTGTTTTTT. As protein: CASSGRLAASPGTGELFF.

There are many counts of this clonotype. The chain uses TRBV28 and TRBJ2-7, with 9 bases identical to TRBD2. The germline gives CDR1 MDHEN, CDR2 SYDVKM. CDR3 length: 17 residues. V lost 6 bases, J lost 4 bases, and 16 bases stayed unmatched. The CDR3 loop is CASSSLPTGLALYEQYF. CDR3 DNA: TGTGCCAGCAGCTCCCTACCTACGGGACTAGCATTATACGAGCAGTACTTC. The full variable domain, rest sourced from reference TRBV28 and TRBJ2-7, is DVKVTQSSRYLVKRTGEKVFLECVQDMDHENMFWYRQDPGLGLRLIYFSYDVKMKEKGDIPEGYSVSREKKERFSLILESASTNQTSMYLCASSSLPTGLALYEQYFGPGTRLTVT.

This clonotype has only a few counts. The chain joins TRBV15 to TRBJ1-1, with D perhaps matching TRBD1 (5 bases). Germline V lookup: CDR1 LNHNV, CDR2 YYDKDF (reference sequence). The V end lost 4 bases, the J end lost 4 bases, and 22 bases lay between the germline ends. The CDR3 extends over 17 amino acids. The CDR3 DNA reads as TGTGCCACCAGCACCCCGTCGGGGAGGGGCGTGATCACTGAAGCTTTCTTT. Amino acid sequence: CATSTPSGRGVITEAFF.

This clonotype was seen many times. This chain connects TRBV2 to TRBJ2-2; D remains ambiguous. Trimming left V 10 bases short and J 2 bases short, with 2 bases between. In germline, CDR1 is SNHLY, CDR2 FYNNEI. The CDR3 consists of 10 residues. In DNA form, the CDR3 reads TGTGCCATCAACACCGGGGAGCTGTTTTTT. Translated: CAINTGELFF. The complete variable domain, with remaining parts taken from reference TRBV2 and TRBJ2-2, reads EPEVTQTPSHQVTQMGQEVILRCVPISNHLYFYWYRQILGQKVEFLVSFYNNEISEKSEIFDDQFSVERPDGSNFTLKIRSTKLEDSAMYFCAINTGELFFGEGSRLTVL.

As for this clonotype: This clone may be a read error of a much larger clone one base away. The V and J genes are TRBV29-1 and TRBJ2-7, with 8 bases matching TRBD1. There are 14 residues in the CDR3. CDR1 and CDR2 from the germline V gene are SQVTM and ANQGSEA. DNA for the CDR3: TGCAGCGTTGTCGAAACAGGGGGACCCTACAAGCAGTACTTC. It encodes CSVVETGGPYKQYF.

The CDR3 is CASRWETGADTDTQYF. CDR3 bases: TGTGCCAGTAGATGGGAGACGGGAGCAGATACAGATACGCAGTATTTT. The J gene is TRBJ2-3, the V gene TRBV19; maybe TRBD2 (6 bases). V lost 6 bases and J lost 3, with 19 bases in between. Germline-derived CDR1 and CDR2 are LNHDA and SQIVND (reference sequence). This CDR3 is 16 amino acids long.

This clonotype has ten or more counts. The V call is TRBV12-5, the J call TRBJ1-5; tentative D call: TRBD1 (5 bases). Germline V gene data show CDR1 as LGHNT and CDR2 as FRNRAP. The CDR3 is made up of 12 amino acids. V was cut by 6 bases and J by 2 bases, with 5 bases left in between. The CDR3 coding sequence is TGTGCTAGTGGGACAGGCAATCAGCCCCAGCATTTT. It encodes CASGTGNQPQHF. Drawing the rest from reference TRBV12-5 and TRBJ1-5, the complete variable domain is DARVTQTPRHKVTEMGQEVTMRCQPILGHNTVFWYRQTMMQGLELLAYFRNRAPLDDSGMPKDRFSAEMPDATLATLKIQPSEPRDSAVYFCASGTGNQPQHFGDGTRLSIL.